A selection of T cell receptor beta chains follows, all from one sample in a study of T cell changes during pregnancy in multiple sclerosis. The table came from immunoSEQ multiplex PCR; TCRdb's copy has only in-frame clones and leaves some out. The table lists 75,000 to 95,000 clones, around 94% of them singletons. Sequencing was performed on peripheral blood, taken after pregnancy. The receptors stem from a female donor with multiple sclerosis, enrolled in a pregnancy study. The CDR3 runs from the conserved cysteine through the conserved F or W. The D gene is left open where the match is weak. Clone size is stated in some rows and not others, as once, few, many or a class when expanded.

>NA|NA|TRBJ2-4|TRBV6-1
TGTGCCAGCAGTGAAGCGTTCGGGGGGCGCCCCGGAAACATTCAGTACTTC
CASSEAFGGRPGNIQYF
>TRBD1|NA|TRBJ1-1|TRBV5-8
TGTGCCAGCAGCCACGACAGGGGATCAATGAACACTGAAGCTTTCTTT
CASSHDRGSMNTEAFF
>TRBD2|NA|TRBJ2-2|TRBV30
TGTGCCTGCGGACTAGCGGGGATCGGGGAGCTGTTTTTT
CACGLAGIGELFF
>NA|NA|TRBJ2-3|TRBV4-2
TGTGCCAGCAGCCAAGATACCGGGGGCACAGATACGCAGTATTTT
CASSQDTGGTDTQYF
>TRBD2|NA|TRBJ2-3|TRBV19
TGTGCCAGTAGTATCCAGCGGGGCGATACGCAGTATTTT
CASSIQRGDTQYF
>TRBD2|NA|TRBJ2-1|TRBV5-1
TGCGCCAGCAGCACCGGACTAGCGGGGGCCTACAATGAGCAGTTCTTC
CASSTGLAGAYNEQFF
>NA|NA|TRBJ2-2|TRBV19
TGTGCCAGTAGCCGTAACCGGGACATAGATCCCGGGGAGCTGTTTTTT
CASSRNRDIDPGELFF
>NA|NA|TRBJ2-1|TRBV19
TGTGCCAGTTCCAGCTACAATGAGCAGTTCTTC
CASSSYNEQFF
>TRBD1|NA|TRBJ1-1|TRBV6-5
TGTGCCAGCAGTTACTCGGGGACAGGGTATCGGGCTTTCTTT
CASSYSGTGYRAFF
>TRBD2|NA|TRBJ2-1|TRBV10-2
TGCGCCAGCAACCCCGGGACTAGCGCCACCAATGAGCAGTTCTTC
CASNPGTSATNEQFF
>NA|NA|TRBJ1-2|TRBV25-1
TGTGCCAGCAGTGAATACGAGGGTGCGGACGGCTACACCTTC
CASSEYEGADGYTF
>NA|NA|TRBJ2-1|TRBV12-5
TGTGCTAGTGTCCCGACCCGCAGGTCGATCCAGTTCTTC
CASVPTRRSIQFF
>TRBD1|once|TRBJ1-2|TRBV7-2
TGTGCCAGCAGCTCCATGACAGGGGATTTAACGGCTAACTATGGCTACACCTTC
CASSSMTGDLTANYGYTF
>NA|NA|TRBJ1-1|TRBV7-6
TGTGCCAGCAGCTTAAGCGCTCAGAGCACTGAAGCTTTCTTT
CASSLSAQSTEAFF
>NA|NA|TRBJ1-2|TRBV7-6
TGTGCCAGCAGCCCCGACGCAGGGAGGAGGGGCTACACCTTC
CASSPDAGRRGYTF
>TRBD1|NA|TRBJ1-3|TRBV7-9
TGTGCCAGCAGCCACGGGGGTACCGGGACAGCTGGAAACACCATATATTTT
CASSHGGTGTAGNTIYF
>NA|once|TRBJ1-6|TRBV7-6
TGTGCCAGCAGCCCCGGTGGGGGCCAGGGTTCACCCCTCCACTTT
CASSPGGGQGSPLHF
>NA|NA|TRBJ2-7|TRBV19
TGTGCCAGGACCCGGGAGAGCAAGTCCTACGAGCAGTACTTC
CARTRESKSYEQYF
>TRBD1|NA|TRBJ1-5|TRBV4-2
TGTGCCAGCAGCCCTACAGGGGGCAATCAGCCCCAGCATTTT
CASSPTGGNQPQHF
>NA|NA|TRBJ1-3|TRBV18
TGTGCCAGCTCACCACCGGGGGGTTCTGGAAACACCATATATTTT
CASSPPGGSGNTIYF
>TRBD1|NA|TRBJ2-7|TRBV28
TGTGCCAGCAGTTGGGGGACAGGAACCTACGAGCAGTACTTC
CASSWGTGTYEQYF
>NA|NA|TRBJ2-7|TRBV6-4
TGTGCCAGCAGTGACTCGGGGGGTTCGGACGAGCAGTACTTC
CASSDSGGSDEQYF
>NA|NA|TRBJ1-1|TRBV25-1
TGTGCCAGCAGTGAAGTATGGGGCGCTGAAGCTTTCTTT
CASSEVWGAEAFF
>NA|NA|TRBJ2-5|TRBV25-1
TGTGCCAGCAGTGATCCTCAGGGGATGCCAGAGACCCAGTACTTC
CASSDPQGMPETQYF
>NA|NA|TRBJ2-7|TRBV10-3
TGTGCCATCAGTGAGTCGGTAGCGGATTCCTACGAGCAGTACTTC
CAISESVADSYEQYF
>TRBD1|NA|TRBJ2-2|TRBV25-1
TGTGCCAGCAGTGGCCCGGGACAGGGCACGGGGAACACCGGGGAGCTGTTTTTT
CASSGPGQGTGNTGELFF
>NA|once|TRBJ2-5|TRBV5-1
TGCGCCAGCCACAGGGACCAAGAGACCCAGTACTTC
CASHRDQETQYF
>NA|NA|TRBJ1-5|TRBV6-5
TGTGCCAGCAGACGCCTTATAGACAGTAATCAGCCCCAGCATTTT
CASRRLIDSNQPQHF
>TRBD2|NA|TRBJ2-1|TRBV7-6
TGTGCCAGCAGCCGTACCGGGACTAGCGTGAAGGGTGAGCAGTTCTTC
CASSRTGTSVKGEQFF
>NA|NA|TRBJ2-2|TRBV9
TGTGCCAGCAGCGTAGGTCCGGGCGGGGAGCTGTTTTTT
CASSVGPGGELFF
>NA|many|TRBJ1-5|TRBV6-6
TGTGCCAGCAGTTCCCCTGTGCGGAGCAATCAGCCCCAGCATTTT
CASSSPVRSNQPQHF
>NA|NA|TRBJ2-2|TRBV30
TGTGCCTGGAACCAGGGGACCGGGGAGCTGTTTTTT
CAWNQGTGELFF